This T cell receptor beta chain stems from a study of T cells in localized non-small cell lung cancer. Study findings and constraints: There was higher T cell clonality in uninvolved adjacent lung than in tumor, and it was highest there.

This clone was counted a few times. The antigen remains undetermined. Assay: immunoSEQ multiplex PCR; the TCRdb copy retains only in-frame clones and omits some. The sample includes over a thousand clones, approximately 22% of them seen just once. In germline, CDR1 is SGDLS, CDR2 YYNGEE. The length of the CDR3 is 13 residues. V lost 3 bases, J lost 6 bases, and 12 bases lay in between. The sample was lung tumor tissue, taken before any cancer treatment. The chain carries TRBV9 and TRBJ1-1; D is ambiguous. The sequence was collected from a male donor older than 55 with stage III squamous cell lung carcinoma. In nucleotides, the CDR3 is TGTGCCAGCAGCGCCTCCCTGGGTTCTGAAGCTTTCTTT. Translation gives CASSASLGSEAFF.